One sample yielded the 16 T cell receptor beta chains listed below, sequenced in a study of long-term antiretroviral therapy in people with HIV (dated by TCRdb to between 2021 and 2023). The immunoSEQ hsTCRB v3.0 assay was used at survey level resolution for TRB variable region sequencing. The table comes from immuneACCESS by way of TCRdb, which keeps in-frame sequences with V and J called. Part of the clones is missing from these tables; in studies checked, under half for an unresolved V gene and the rest for unknown reasons. This sample gives some 20,000 clones in total; approximately 83% of them show up just once. Approximately 9.3% of the sample belongs to the ten largest clones. The sample here was unsorted PBMCs, taken 1.2 years after starting antiretroviral therapy. All receptors come from a woman in her thirties or forties with HIV.

V is TRBV6-5 and J is TRBJ2-1; 7 bases align to TRBD1. There are 11 residues in the CDR3. With 6 bases clipped from V and 11 bases from J, the junction kept 4 bases outside the gene matches. Per the germline V gene, CDR1 is MNHEY and CDR2 is SVGAGI. The CDR3 bases are TGTGCCAGCAGGGGGACAGACAAGCAGTTCTTC. Translated: CASRGTDKQFF.

This chain joins TRBV5-1 and TRBJ2-1; no reliable D call. Germline CDR1 SGHRS, CDR2 YFSETQ. Trimming took off 6 bases at V and 9 bases at J, with 13 bases between the two ends. The CDR3 has 12 residues. The CDR3 DNA reads as TGCGCCAGCAAAGAGGTAAACAGTGAGCAGTTCTTC. Amino acid sequence: CASKEVNSEQFF.

The gene calls are TRBV6-4 and TRBJ1-2; D possibly corresponds to TRBD1 (5 bases). There are 13 residues in the CDR3. Trimming took 4 bases from V and 4 from J, leaving 10 bases between them. Germline CDR1 MRHNA, CDR2 SNTAGT. The CDR3 sequence: CASSAEGTYGYTF. In DNA form, the CDR3 reads TGTGCCAGCAGTGCGGAGGGGACCTATGGCTACACCTTC.

This rearrangement joins TRBV7-9 to TRBJ1-5, with 9 bases identical to TRBD1. Germline assignment: CDR1 SEHNR and CDR2 FQNEAQ (reference sequence). V lost 6 bases to trimming and J lost 7 bases; unmatched junction nucleotides: 13. The CDR3 is 16 amino acids. CDR3 nucleotides: TGTGCCAGCAGGGTCCCGGGACAGGGACGGCGGCAGCCCCAGCATTTT. It specifies CASRVPGQGRRQPQHF.

CDR3 amino acids: CASSMGIGGETQYF. Here the CDR3 DNA reads TGTGCCAGCTCAATGGGGATCGGCGGTGAGACCCAGTACTTC. The J gene is TRBJ2-5, the V gene TRBV18; the D is unclear. Trimming pared 5 bases from V and 5 bases from J, leaving 15 bases between. CDR3 size: 14 residues. Germline V gene data show CDR1 as KGHSH and CDR2 as LQKENI.

The genes are TRBV6-5 and TRBJ1-1; the D is unclear. This CDR3 is built from 15 residues. The ends were cut back, 6 bases at V and 1 base at J, with 15 bases in the middle. Germline V CDR1 and CDR2: MNHEY, SVGAGI. CDR3 sequence (DNA): TGTGCCAGCAGCCGCTTCATGACACAGAACACTGAAGCTTTCTTT. Protein: CASSRFMTQNTEAFF.

The V and J genes are TRBV28 and TRBJ2-7; the match to TRBD2 covers 7 bases. The V and J ends lost 6 bases and 2 bases, in that order; junction bases with no gene match: 7. Germline assignment: CDR1 MDHEN and CDR2 SYDVKM. The CDR3 length is 14 residues. The CDR3 DNA reads TGTGCCAGCAGCCTCAGCGGGAATACCTACGAGCAGTACTTC. Its protein product is CASSLSGNTYEQYF. Full variable domain (missing parts from reference TRBV28 and TRBJ2-7): DVKVTQSSRYLVKRTGEKVFLECVQDMDHENMFWYRQDPGLGLRLIYFSYDVKMKEKGDIPEGYSVSREKKERFSLILESASTNQTSMYLCASSLSGNTYEQYFGPGTRLTVT.

This chain uses TRBV29-1 with TRBJ1-1, with TRBD1 identical over 7 bases. V shed 7 bases, J shed 3 bases, and the junction held 11 bases outside the gene matches. CDR3 length: 14 amino acids. Germline-derived CDR1 and CDR2 are SQVTM and ANQGSEA. CDR3 loop: CSAALQGGDTEAFF. The CDR3 DNA is TGCAGCGCGGCGCTTCAGGGGGGGGACACTGAAGCTTTCTTT.

This clone appeared once. The rearrangement uses TRBV11-2 and TRBJ1-5; 7 bases fit TRBD1. The V gene end was trimmed by 5 bases and the J gene end by 4 bases; junction bases not matched to a gene: 14. Germline V lookup: CDR1 SGHAT, CDR2 FQNNGV. The CDR3 is 17 amino acids. This CDR3 is CASSKKTGTESNQPQHF. The CDR3 DNA reads TGTGCCAGCAGCAAAAAGACCGGGACAGAGAGTAATCAGCCCCAGCATTTT.

The rearrangement uses TRBV6-6 and TRBJ1-3; 9 nucleotides agree with TRBD1. Losses at the gene ends were 8 bases for V and 2 bases for J; bases not matched to a gene: 1. The CDR3 spans 13 residues. Germline V gives CDR1 MNHNY, CDR2 SVGAGI (reference sequence). DNA for the CDR3: TGTGCCAGCGGGGACAGGGCTGGAAACACCATATATTTT. Translation: CASGDRAGNTIYF.

V gene TRBV18 combines with J gene TRBJ1-5; a possible D gene is TRBD1 (6 bases). V lost 2 bases to trimming and J lost 2 bases, with 7 bases between them. CDR3 length equals 14 residues. In germline, CDR1 is KGHSH, CDR2 LQKENI. DNA for the CDR3: TGTGCCAGCTCACCAGCAGGGGGCAATCAGCCCCAGCATTTT. Its translation is CASSPAGGNQPQHF.

The chain joins TRBV6-6 to TRBJ2-7, with D possibly being TRBD1 (6 bases). Germline V CDR1 and CDR2: MNHNY, SVGAGI (reference sequence). Trimming took 5 bases from V and 4 from J, leaving 15 bases between them. This CDR3 comprises 14 residues. CDR3 sequence reads: CASSAPGGAYEQYF. CDR3 bases: TGTGCCAGCAGTGCCCCTGGGGGCGCATACGAGCAGTACTTC.

V gene TRBV5-1 combines with J gene TRBJ2-7; 7 bases are a match to TRBD2. CDR3 size: 16 residues. Germline CDR1 SGHRS, CDR2 YFSETQ. V lost 3 bases and J lost 3; bases outside the gene matches: 12. CDR3 in DNA: TGCGCCAGCAGCTCCCCCCTATGGGGGAGGGACTACGAGCAGTACTTC. Translating gives CASSSPLWGRDYEQYF.

The CDR3 spells CASSQDPSGYNEQFF. In nucleotides, the CDR3 is TGCGCCAGCAGCCAAGATCCTAGCGGATACAATGAGCAGTTCTTC. This chain links TRBV4-3 with TRBJ2-1; 7 bases align to TRBD2. The length of the CDR3 is 15 residues. Trimming removed 0 bases from V and 4 bases from J; junction bases left unmatched: 3. The V gene's germline CDR1 is LGHNA and CDR2 YSLEER.

The V gene is TRBV5-6, the J gene TRBJ2-1; D perhaps matches TRBD2 (6 bases). The V end was cut by 4 bases, the J end by 5 bases, with 22 bases between. Germline V CDR1 and CDR2: SGHDT, YYEEEE. The CDR3 spans 17 residues. The chain's CDR3 is CASSLAYEASENNEQFF. CDR3 nucleotide sequence: TGTGCCAGCAGCCTGGCTTATGAGGCTAGCGAAAACAATGAGCAGTTCTTC.

The chain is built from TRBV10-1 and TRBJ1-4; D is unclear. CDR3 length: 14 amino acids. Germline values: CDR1 WNHNN, CDR2 SYGVQD (reference sequence). Trimming stripped 3 bases from V and 5 bases from J, with 10 bases between. CDR3 region: CASSDHSPNEKLFF. The CDR3 DNA is TGCGCCAGCAGTGACCACAGCCCGAATGAAAAACTGTTTTTT.